The next 7 T cell receptor beta chains were all read from a single sample in a study of cytomegalovirus exposure and HLA in healthy donors. Primers: 60 Vbeta forward and 13 Jbeta reverse. Method: immunoSEQ multiplex PCR; TCRdb's copy keeps in-frame clones and lacks some. Of around 140,000 clones listed, approximately 87% are singletons. Sequencing used PBMCs. These receptors were collected from a woman between 25 and 40 years old in good health and CMV-seronegative.

The table lists this clone with a count of one. The chain carries TRBV6-1 and TRBJ2-3; D is perhaps TRBD1 (6 bases). With 3 bases removed from V and 1 base from J, the gap between germline ends came to 8 bases. This CDR3 has 14 residues. Per germline, CDR1 MNHNS and CDR2 SASEGT. The CDR3 nucleotides read TGTGCCAGCAGTGAGGGGGCGGGCACAGATACGCAGTATTTT. It is translated as CASSEGAGTDTQYF.

The genes are TRBV5-1 and TRBJ1-2; the match to TRBD1 covers 8 bases. The germline V gene encodes CDR1 SGHRS and CDR2 YFSETQ. V lost 1 base to trimming and J lost 4 bases; unmatched junction nucleotides: 15. The CDR3 contains 18 residues. The CDR3 sequence: CASSLSDRGANSFYGYTF. The CDR3 bases are TGCGCCAGCAGCTTGTCCGACAGGGGCGCAAACAGCTTCTATGGCTACACCTTC.

This chain uses TRBV7-9 with TRBJ2-5, with a possible D match to TRBD1 (6 bases). V was trimmed by 6 bases and J by 4 bases, leaving 15 bases between them. The length of the CDR3 is 14 residues. Looked up from germline, CDR1 is SEHNR and CDR2 is FQNEAQ (reference sequence). This CDR3 reads CASRSTGSTETQYF. The CDR3 DNA reads as TGTGCCAGCAGATCAACAGGGTCGACAGAGACCCAGTACTTC.

To note about this clone: A read error may account for a junction end that differs from germline. V gene TRBV29-1 combines with J gene TRBJ1-2, with D unclear. The CDR3 covers 11 residues. CDR1 and CDR2 (germline): SQVTM, ANQGSEA. CDR3 DNA sequence: TGCAGCGTTGCAGGAACCTATGGCTACCCCTTC. Protein sequence: CSVAGTYGYPF.

The chain carries TRBV9 and TRBJ1-1; D possibly corresponds to TRBD1 (5 bases). The germline gives CDR1 SGDLS, CDR2 YYNGEE. The CDR3 totals 14 residues. Trimming shortened V by 6 bases and J by 0 bases, and 12 bases separated the two germline ends. The CDR3 bases are TGTGCCAGCACCCCGGGGGGGATGAACACTGAAGCTTTCTTT. The encoded protein is CASTPGGMNTEAFF.

The genes are TRBV27 and TRBJ2-7; 8 nucleotides agree with TRBD1. CDR1 and CDR2 (germline): MNHEY, SMNVEV (reference sequence). The CDR3 length is 17 residues. V shed 5 bases and J 4 bases; nucleotides not matched to a gene: 16. As DNA, the CDR3 is TGTGCCAGCAGTCTCTCAGGGGGCAAAGCGATCCTATACGAGCAGTACTTC. The encoded protein is CASSLSGGKAILYEQYF.

This sequence joins TRBV4-3 and TRBJ1-2; unclear D gene. CDR1 and CDR2 from the germline V gene are LGHNA and YSLEER. V was cut by 0 bases and J by 1 base, with 12 bases left in between. This CDR3 comprises 16 residues. Here the CDR3 reads CASSQEYGRVNYGYTF. DNA of the CDR3: TGCGCCAGCAGCCAAGAATATGGTCGCGTTAACTATGGCTACACCTTC.